These 32 T cell receptor beta chains originate from one sample sequenced in a study of patients and donors after allogeneic stem cell transplantation. TCRdb reprocessed the RT-PCR reads via MiXCR and lists one record per CDR3 protein. Among roughly 230,000 distinct CDR3 sequences, less than 15% were seen once, and the ten largest hold around a tenth. The sample was blood, either unsorted or a sorted T cell fraction (not recorded which). The receptors stem from a human donor who was either an allogeneic HSCT recipient or a stem cell or donor lymphocyte infusion donor (not recorded which). It is not recorded whose cells these are; they may come from a transplant donor.

The rearrangement joins TRBV7-2 to TRBJ1-2; a weak D match, TRBD1 (6 bases). The CDR3 length is 17 residues. Germline-derived CDR1 and CDR2 are SGHTA and FQGNSA. Trimming removed 5 bases at V and 1 base at J, with 20 bases between. The CDR3 here is CASSQGSGRRGNYGYTF. As DNA, the CDR3 is TGTGCCAGCAGCCAGGGGTCCGGACGGAGGGGTAACTATGGCTACACCTTC.

V gene TRBV20-1 combines with J gene TRBJ2-6; D gene uncertain. The CDR3 extends over 9 amino acids. Trimming stripped 5 bases from V and 10 bases from J, with 3 bases between. Germline V gene lookup returns CDR1 DFQATT and CDR2 SNEGSKA (reference sequence). The CDR3 here is CSARNVLTF. The CDR3 DNA sequence: TGCAGTGCTCGAAACGTCCTGACTTTC.

The rearrangement links TRBV7-2 to TRBJ1-2; D uncertain. Per germline, CDR1 SGHTA and CDR2 FQGNSA. V was trimmed by 2 bases and J by 6 bases, leaving 10 bases between them. This CDR3 spans 13 amino acids. The CDR3 protein is CASSLRTDHGYTF. CDR3 DNA sequence: TGTGCCAGCAGCTTACGGACGGACCATGGCTACACCTTC.

This clonotype was found many times. The V call is TRBV6-1, the J call TRBJ1-1, with 7 bases lining up with TRBD1. This CDR3 comprises 14 residues. Germline loops: CDR1 MNHNS, CDR2 SASEGT. V trimming: 6 bases; J trimming: 1 base; junction bases outside the gene matches: 5. This chain's CDR3 is CASSPTGKNTEAFF. DNA of the CDR3: TGTGCCAGCAGCCCGACAGGGAAGAACACTGAAGCTTTCTTT.

This clonotype has at least ten counts. This chain joins TRBV11-1 and TRBJ1-2; D is unresolved. The germline V and J ends were trimmed by 5 bases and 2 bases, with 6 bases remaining between them. Per the germline V gene, CDR1 is SGHAT and CDR2 is FQDESV (reference sequence). The CDR3 loop spans 12 amino acids. The CDR3 coding sequence is TGTGCCAGCAGCCCCTCGAACTATGGCTACACCTTC. This sequence encodes CASSPSNYGYTF.

This clonotype is a singleton in its sample. Being one base from a much bigger clone, this may be a read error. The CDR3 region is CASSQEGNTGELFF. The CDR3 nucleotides read TGTGCCAGCAGCCAAGAAGGGAACACCGGGGAGCTGTTTTTT. The chain combines TRBV3-1 with TRBJ2-2; D not resolved. V was cut by 0 bases and J by 1 base, with 3 bases left in between. This CDR3 is 14 amino acids long. Germline CDR1 LGHDT, CDR2 YNNKEL (reference sequence).

The CDR3 DNA sequence: TGTGCCAGCAGCTTGGGAGCGGGTCGCACAGATACGCAGTATTTT. It codes for CASSLGAGRTDTQYF. The rearrangement links TRBV7-9 to TRBJ2-3; possible D gene TRBD2, 6 bases. Germline CDR1 and CDR2: SEHNR and FQNEAQ (reference sequence). V lost 3 bases to trimming and J lost 1 base, with 11 bases between them. This CDR3 is built from 15 residues.

The chain joins TRBV11-2 to TRBJ1-5; the D is unclear. The germline V gene has CDR1 SGHAT and CDR2 FQNNGV. The V end was cut by 0 bases, the J end by 6 bases, with 6 bases between. The CDR3 has 13 residues. The CDR3 sequence: CASSLDVVQPQHF. CDR3 nucleotides: TGTGCCAGCAGCTTAGATGTTGTTCAGCCCCAGCATTTT.

This chain uses TRBV2 with TRBJ2-3, with D perhaps TRBD2 (5 bases). The V gene lost 1 base and the J gene lost 4 bases, with 9 bases spanning the gap. The germline V gene has CDR1 SNHLY and CDR2 FYNNEI. The CDR3 has 14 residues. The CDR3 nucleotides read TGTGCCAGCAGTGAAGTAAGGCGGGCAGATACGCAGTATTTT. Its protein is CASSEVRRADTQYF.

This clonotype was detected only a few times. The chain has TRBV9 and TRBJ1-2, with D uncertain. CDR1 is SGDLS and CDR2 is YYNGEE in the germline V gene. This CDR3 has 14 residues. The V end lost 0 bases, the J end lost 3 bases, and 9 bases lay between the germline ends. Written as DNA, the CDR3 is TGTGCCAGCAGCGTAGATTCTGGGTACTATGGCTACACCTTC. This codes for CASSVDSGYYGYTF.

This chain joins TRBV7-2 and TRBJ1-5; no clear D. Deletions cut 2 bases from V and 4 bases from J, with 9 bases between. CDR1 and CDR2 (germline): SGHTA, FQGNSA. The CDR3 covers 14 residues. The CDR3 coding sequence is TGTGCCAGCAGCTTATTTTTGGAGAATCAGCCCCAGCATTTT. Its translation: CASSLFLENQPQHF.

The table lists this clonotype with a few counts. The chain has TRBV2 and TRBJ1-4; unclear D gene. CDR1 SNHLY and CDR2 FYNNEI come from the germline V gene. V lost 8 bases and J 6 bases, leaving 10 bases between the germline ends. This CDR3 region has 12 residues. This chain's CDR3 is CASQENDEKLFF. Written as DNA, the CDR3 is TGTGCCAGCCAAGAGAATGATGAAAAACTGTTTTTT.

The chain combines TRBV12-3 or TRBV12-4 with TRBJ1-1; 7 bases match TRBD1. The CDR3 loop spans 16 amino acids. V shed 3 bases, J shed 3 bases, and the junction held 10 bases outside the gene matches. CDR3 bases: TGTGCCAGCAGTTTCGACAGGGTCCGTTTCGACACTGAAGCTTTCTTT. The encoded protein is CASSFDRVRFDTEAFF.

This clonotype was observed at least ten times. The CDR3 DNA reads TGTGCCATCAGTGATGATTCGAGGGGGGCTAGTGAGCAGTTCTTC. Translated, it gives CAISDDSRGASEQFF. The V call is TRBV10-3, the J call TRBJ2-1; either TRBD1 or TRBD2 may fit D (6 bases each). V was pared by 3 bases and J by 9 bases, with 18 bases between. CDR3 length: 15 residues. The germline V gene encodes CDR1 ENHRY and CDR2 SYGVKD.

This clonotype was observed a few times. The chain is built from TRBV20-1 and TRBJ1-4, with 7 bases matching TRBD1. The CDR3 contains 12 residues. V shed 4 bases, J shed 7 bases, and the junction held 3 bases outside the gene matches. CDR1 is DFQATT, CDR2 SNEGSKA, per germline (reference sequence). CDR3 DNA: TGCAGTGCTAACCACAGGGGTGAAAAACTGTTTTTT. Protein sequence: CSANHRGEKLFF.

The CDR3 region has the DNA TGTGCCAGCAGCCATGGGACAGCGAGGGAGCAGTACTTC. It translates to CASSHGTAREQYF. The rearrangement uses TRBV3-1 and TRBJ2-7; 7 bases fit TRBD1. This CDR3 is 13 amino acids long. J was trimmed by 7 bases and V by 3 bases; bases with no gene match: 6. The V gene's germline CDR1 is LGHDT and CDR2 YNNKEL (reference sequence).

This clonotype occurred a few times. This chain's CDR3 is CASSQAQGGGQPQHF. The CDR3 region has the DNA TGTGCCAGCAGCCAAGCTCAGGGTGGGGGTCAGCCCCAGCATTTT. This chain links TRBV4-2 with TRBJ1-5, with a weak D call TRBD1 (5 bases). The CDR3 runs to 15 residues. Germline V gives CDR1 LGHNA, CDR2 YNFKEQ. Between the trimmed V and J ends, which lost 1 base and 6 bases, there was a span of 13 bases.

This clonotype was seen repeatedly, ten times or more. The J gene is TRBJ1-2, the V gene TRBV3-1, with a tentative D call TRBD1 (5 bases). Per germline, CDR1 LGHDT and CDR2 YNNKEL (reference sequence). The CDR3 is made up of 14 amino acids. V was clipped by 3 bases and J by 0 bases, with 8 bases between them. Here the CDR3 reads CASSQWGANYGYTF. For the CDR3, the DNA is TGTGCCAGCAGCCAGTGGGGGGCTAACTATGGCTACACCTTC.

The V and J genes are TRBV10-3 and TRBJ2-3; TRBD1 aligns across 11 bases. In germline, CDR1 is ENHRY, CDR2 SYGVKD. V shed 8 bases, J shed 1 base, and the junction held 8 bases outside the gene matches. The CDR3 consists of 16 residues. The CDR3 sequence: CAIWTGGRVGTDTQYF. As DNA, the CDR3 is TGTGCCATCTGGACAGGGGGCCGAGTAGGCACAGATACGCAGTATTTT.

There are many counts of this clonotype. The CDR3 DNA is TGTGCCATCAGTGAGAGGAGGGGGCGGATGAACACTGAAGCTTTCTTT. It translates to CAISERRGRMNTEAFF. The chain joins TRBV10-3 to TRBJ1-1, with 7 bases lining up with TRBD1. Per germline, CDR1 ENHRY and CDR2 SYGVKD. The trim removed 2 bases at V and 0 bases at J, leaving 6 bases unmatched. The CDR3 contains 16 residues.

This clonotype was seen a single time. This chain joins TRBV4-3 and TRBJ1-5; D possibly corresponds to TRBD1 (5 bases). The CDR3 sequence is 16 residues long. Germline CDR1 is LGHNA and CDR2 is YSLEER. The V end lost 0 bases, the J end lost 4 bases, and 13 bases lay between the germline ends. The CDR3 loop reads CASSQDFQGPNQPQHF. CDR3 coding DNA: TGCGCCAGCAGCCAAGATTTTCAGGGACCAAATCAGCCCCAGCATTTT.

This clonotype was seen at least ten times. V and J are TRBV29-1 and TRBJ1-2; D gene ambiguous. V shed 6 bases and J shed 4 bases, with 9 bases lying between them. The CDR3 extends over 11 amino acids. Germline lookup yields CDR1 SQVTM and CDR2 ANQGSEA. The CDR3 spells CSVPGIYGYTF. Written as DNA, the CDR3 is TGCAGCGTCCCGGGAATCTATGGCTACACCTTC.

The chain employs TRBV5-1 and TRBJ2-5, with D tentatively TRBD1 or TRBD2 (6 bases each). The germline V gene has CDR1 SGHRS and CDR2 YFSETQ. The CDR3 sequence is 15 residues long. V lost 4 bases, J lost 3 bases, and 16 bases lay in between. The CDR3 DNA sequence: TGCGCCAGCAGCCTCTTTCGGGGGCCCAAAGAGACCCAGTACTTC. Translating it yields CASSLFRGPKETQYF. Based on the CDR3 plus reference TRBV5-1 and TRBJ2-5, the full variable domain is KAGVTQTPRYLIKTRGQQVTLSCSPISGHRSVSWYQQTPGQGLQFLFEYFSETQRNKGNFPGRFSGRQFSNSRSEMNVSTLELGDSALYLCASSLFRGPKETQYFGPGTRLLVL.

This chain connects TRBV12-3 or TRBV12-4 to TRBJ2-3; 11 bases are shared with TRBD2. The ends lost 2 bases at V and 3 bases at J; junction bases unmatched: 13. The length of the CDR3 is 19 residues. Written as DNA, the CDR3 is TGTGCCAGCAGTTTAAGGGGGCTAGCGGGAGGTAGTTGGACAGATACGCAGTATTTT. Its protein product is CASSLRGLAGGSWTDTQYF.

The genes are TRBV11-2 and TRBJ2-7; 12 nucleotides align to TRBD1. The CDR3 loop spans 15 amino acids. Per germline, CDR1 SGHAT and CDR2 FQNNGV. V was pared by 4 bases and J by 2 bases, with 3 bases of the junction left unmatched. DNA for the CDR3: TGTGCCAGCAGCTCGGGACAGGGGGCAACCTACGAGCAGTACTTC. Amino acid sequence: CASSSGQGATYEQYF.

This clonotype has ten or more counts. The rearrangement joins TRBV29-1 to TRBJ1-1; D gene ambiguous. The V end lost 4 bases, the J end lost 0 bases, and 9 bases lay between the germline ends. The CDR3 is 13 amino acids. The V gene's germline CDR1 is SQVTM and CDR2 ANQGSEA. CDR3 sequence reads: CSVASGLNTEAFF. The CDR3 DNA follows: TGCAGCGTTGCCTCAGGATTGAACACTGAAGCTTTCTTT.

In its sample, this clonotype was seen a few times. V is TRBV7-2 and J is TRBJ1-2; 7 positions match TRBD1. There are 13 residues in the CDR3. Germline CDR1 SGHTA, CDR2 FQGNSA. Germline trimming cut 1 base from V and 7 bases from J; bases unmatched to any gene: 3. The CDR3 here is CASSLGQGSGYTF. The CDR3 coding sequence is TGTGCCAGCAGCTTAGGACAGGGAAGTGGCTACACCTTC.

A few counts support this clonotype. The CDR3 protein is CASSVDSFGLNEKLFF. CDR3 nucleotides: TGTGCCAGTAGTGTCGACAGCTTTGGGCTCAATGAAAAACTGTTTTTT. The J gene is TRBJ1-4, the V gene TRBV19, with D possibly TRBD1 on 5 matching bases. The germline V gene has CDR1 LNHDA and CDR2 SQIVND (reference sequence). The CDR3 loop spans 16 amino acids. V was pared by 5 bases and J by 5 bases, with 18 bases between. Full variable domain (outside the CDR3, taken from reference TRBV19 and TRBJ1-4): DGGITQSPKYLFRKEGQNVTLSCEQNLNHDAMYWYRQDPGQGLRLIYYSQIVNDFQKGDIAEGYSVSREKKESFPLTVTSAQKNPTAFYLCASSVDSFGLNEKLFFGSGTQLSVL.

This clonotype was counted a few times. The chain uses TRBV27 and TRBJ1-2; no clear D gene. Germline CDR1 is MNHEY and CDR2 is SMNVEV (reference sequence). Trimming removed 0 bases at V and 7 bases at J, with 9 bases between. This CDR3 has 13 amino acids. CDR3: CASSLSRLGGYTF. Written as DNA, the CDR3 is TGTGCCAGCAGTTTATCTCGCTTGGGTGGCTACACCTTC.

Many counts were recorded for this clonotype. The rearrangement uses TRBV6-1 and TRBJ1-4, with D unresolved. V gave up 6 bases and J gave up 0 bases, with 8 bases separating them. Germline-derived CDR1 and CDR2 are MNHNS and SASEGT. The CDR3 covers 14 residues. As DNA, the CDR3 is TGTGCCAGCAGGGCAGATGCAACTAATGAAAAACTGTTTTTT. Translation: CASRADATNEKLFF.

A word on this clonotype: One end of the junction does not line up with germline, which may come from a read error. The chain combines TRBV7-2 with TRBJ1-5; the D gene is possibly TRBD1 (5 bases). In germline, CDR1 is SGHTA, CDR2 FQGNSA. The CDR3 totals 15 residues. CDR3 DNA sequence: TGTGACAGCAGCTTAGAAGGGACGGGGGATCAGCCCCAGCATTTT. Translated, it gives CDSSLEGTGDQPQHF.

This clonotype was counted a few times. This sequence joins TRBV5-6 and TRBJ1-1, with D hard to call. The CDR3 runs 13 residues. Trimming removed 0 bases at V and 6 bases at J, with 9 bases between. Germline lookup yields CDR1 SGHDT and CDR2 YYEEEE. The CDR3 protein is CASSLVASPEAFF. CDR3 nucleotide sequence: TGTGCCAGCAGCTTGGTGGCTTCCCCTGAAGCTTTCTTT.